One and the same sample provided the 25 T cell receptor beta chains below, sequenced in a study of cytomegalovirus exposure and HLA in healthy donors. PCR was performed using 60 Vbeta and 13 Jbeta primers. This table comes from immunoSEQ multiplex PCR, and its TCRdb copy is limited to in-frame clones, with some not included. The table counts around 130,000 clones; roughly 2% lies in the top ten. Sequencing was carried out using PBMCs. The receptors shown here come from a woman aged 55-70 years in good health and CMV-seronegative.

The rearrangement uses TRBV28 and TRBJ2-2; the D is unclear. Germline V lookup: CDR1 MDHEN, CDR2 SYDVKM. V was shortened by 6 bases and J by 1 base, with 18 bases between the two germline ends. The CDR3 consists of 17 residues. CDR3 nucleotide sequence: TGTGCCAGCAGGCTGGGCAGGTTCGTTGAGAACACCGGGGAGCTGTTTTTT. It encodes CASRLGRFVENTGELFF.

The chain employs TRBV9 and TRBJ2-7; 7 nucleotides match TRBD2. Losses at the gene ends were 4 bases for V and 3 bases for J; bases not matched to a gene: 10. The CDR3 loop spans 15 amino acids. In germline, CDR1 is SGDLS, CDR2 YYNGEE. The CDR3 nucleotides are TGTGCCAGCAGCACATCTCCGGGACTACACTACGAGCAGTACTTC. This sequence encodes CASSTSPGLHYEQYF.

This rearrangement joins TRBV6-5 to TRBJ1-2, with 7 bases identical to TRBD1. The V gene's germline CDR1 is MNHEY and CDR2 SVGAGI. J gave up 7 bases and V 0 bases, and 8 bases lay outside the gene matches. The CDR3 contains 15 residues. The chain's CDR3 is CASSYSLQGRGGYTF. Written as DNA, the CDR3 is TGTGCCAGCAGTTACTCATTACAGGGGCGGGGTGGCTACACCTTC.

The chain links TRBV15 to TRBJ2-2, with a weak D call TRBD2 (5 bases). Germline CDR1 and CDR2: LNHNV and YYDKDF (reference sequence). Trimming left V 5 bases short and J 3 bases short, with 10 bases between. The CDR3 spans 14 residues. CDR3 protein: CATSHGVDTGELFF. The CDR3 DNA is TGTGCCACCAGCCACGGGGTCGACACCGGGGAGCTGTTTTTT.

This rearrangement joins TRBV7-9 to TRBJ1-2, with TRBD1 matching over 8 bases. The CDR3 runs to 13 residues. Germline V lookup: CDR1 SEHNR, CDR2 FQNEAQ (reference sequence). The junction had 0 bases not matched to a gene; V was cut back by 1 base and J by 5 bases. The CDR3 region is CASSLGTGYGYTF. The CDR3 nucleotides are TGTGCCAGCAGCTTAGGGACAGGGTATGGCTACACCTTC.

The chain recombines TRBV4-2 with TRBJ2-1; 15 bases are a match to TRBD2. CDR3 length: 19 residues. Looked up from germline, CDR1 is LGHNA and CDR2 is YNFKEQ. V was clipped by 1 base and J by 1 base; unmatched bases: 5. The CDR3 nucleotides are TGTGCCAGCAGCCAAGCCTGGACTAGCGGGAGGGGATCCTACAATGAGCAGTTCTTC. It encodes CASSQAWTSGRGSYNEQFF.

The rearrangement uses TRBV7-9 and TRBJ1-2; TRBD1 matches at 11 bases. Germline trimming cut 5 bases from V and 1 base from J; bases unmatched to any gene: 9. The CDR3 runs 17 residues. Looked up from germline, CDR1 is SEHNR and CDR2 is FQNEAQ (reference sequence). The chain's CDR3 is CASSNPPGTGGNYGYTF. Written as DNA, the CDR3 is TGTGCCAGCAGCAACCCACCCGGGACAGGGGGTAACTATGGCTACACCTTC.

V gene TRBV5-1 combines with J gene TRBJ2-3; 10 nucleotides match TRBD1. Trimming removed 3 bases from V and 4 bases from J; junction bases left unmatched: 5. This CDR3 comprises 15 residues. CDR1 SGHRS and CDR2 YFSETQ come from the germline V gene. CDR3 region: CASSSLTGGADTQYF. The CDR3 DNA follows: TGCGCCAGCAGCTCGCTGACAGGGGGCGCAGATACGCAGTATTTT.

This chain joins TRBV28 and TRBJ2-7, with D hard to call. Trimming took off 8 bases at V and 2 bases at J, with 10 bases between the two ends. CDR1 is MDHEN, CDR2 SYDVKM, per germline. The CDR3 spans 12 residues. The CDR3 bases are TGTGCCAGCTCTGAGGATACCTACGAGCAGTACTTC. Residues: CASSEDTYEQYF.

The chain carries TRBV18 and TRBJ2-1; 10 bases are a match to TRBD1. The CDR3 is 16 residues long. Germline V gene data show CDR1 as KGHSH and CDR2 as LQKENI. V gave up 2 bases and J gave up 9 bases; unmatched junction bases: 10. The CDR3 loop is CASSPANRDRGGEQFF. The CDR3 DNA sequence: TGTGCCAGCTCACCAGCTAATCGGGACAGGGGTGGTGAGCAGTTCTTC.

The chain uses TRBV5-4 and TRBJ2-1; 9 bases fit TRBD2. The germline gives CDR1 SGHNT, CDR2 YYREEE (reference sequence). This CDR3 is built from 18 residues. Losses at the gene ends were 4 bases for V and 0 bases for J; bases not matched to a gene: 11. CDR3 residues: CASSPGLSGGSSYNEQFF. In nucleotides, the CDR3 is TGTGCCAGCAGCCCCGGTTTGAGCGGGGGGAGCTCCTACAATGAGCAGTTCTTC.

Here the CDR3 DNA reads TGTGCCAGCAGTCCCCTCTTCGCGGCTAATGAAAAACTGTTTTTT. Amino acid sequence: CASSPLFAANEKLFF. The chain uses TRBV28 and TRBJ1-4; D gene unclear. Trimming removed 5 bases from V and 3 bases from J, with 13 bases in between. The CDR3 spans 15 residues. Germline V gives CDR1 MDHEN, CDR2 SYDVKM.

The chain employs TRBV2 and TRBJ1-3; D gene unclear. The CDR3 runs 11 residues. The V gene lost 6 bases and the J gene lost 9 bases, with 9 bases spanning the gap. Germline CDR1 reads SNHLY; CDR2 reads FYNNEI. CDR3 residues: CASRDRGTIYF. As DNA, the CDR3 is TGTGCCAGCAGAGACCGAGGCACCATATATTTT.

This sequence joins TRBV7-3 and TRBJ2-5, with D perhaps matching TRBD1 (6 bases). Looked up from germline, CDR1 is SGHTA and CDR2 is FQGTGA. V lost 3 bases and J 3 bases, leaving 14 bases between the germline ends. CDR3 length: 15 amino acids. The DNA for the CDR3 is TGTGCCAGCAGCTTCCAAGGGGGATGGGAAGAGACCCAGTACTTC. It translates to CASSFQGGWEETQYF.

V and J are TRBV19 and TRBJ1-2; no clear D. Germline values: CDR1 LNHDA, CDR2 SQIVND (reference sequence). The CDR3 extends over 16 amino acids. Trimming removed 6 bases from V and 4 bases from J, with 21 bases in between. CDR3 nucleotides: TGTGCCAGTAGGGACTCTCAAGGCCTTATAGGCTATGGCTACACCTTC. Its protein is CASRDSQGLIGYGYTF. Supplemented by reference TRBV19 and TRBJ1-2, the full variable domain reads DGGITQSPKYLFRKEGQNVTLSCEQNLNHDAMYWYRQDPGQGLRLIYYSQIVNDFQKGDIAEGYSVSREKKESFPLTVTSAQKNPTAFYLCASRDSQGLIGYGYTFGSGTRLTVV.

V gene TRBV30 combines with J gene TRBJ2-7; D is uncertain. Per the germline V gene, CDR1 is GTSNPN and CDR2 is SVGIG (reference sequence). The CDR3 is 13 residues long. Trimming took off 7 bases at V and 6 bases at J, with 19 bases between the two ends. This CDR3 is CAFESALKREQYF. The CDR3 DNA is TGTGCCTTTGAGTCGGCCCTCAAGCGCGAGCAGTACTTC.

The genes are TRBV5-4 and TRBJ1-2, with no clear D. Deletions cut 0 bases from V and 2 bases from J, with 5 bases between. The CDR3 has 13 amino acids. Germline loops: CDR1 SGHNT, CDR2 YYREEE (reference sequence). CDR3 sequence: CASSLEQNYGYTF. The CDR3 bases are TGTGCCAGCAGCTTGGAACAGAACTATGGCTACACCTTC.

Notes on this clone: The same CDR3 can be traced to other DNA sequences in this sample. J is TRBJ2-1 and V is TRBV5-1; the match to TRBD2 covers 10 bases. CDR3 length equals 15 residues. CDR1 and CDR2 from the germline V gene are SGHRS and YFSETQ. After removal of 0 bases from V and 4 bases from J, the junction contained 1 base not matched to a gene. The CDR3 DNA reads as TGCGCCAGCAGCTTGGCTAGCGGGGGTTACAATGAGCAGTTCTTC. Translation: CASSLASGGYNEQFF.

The gene calls are TRBV11-2 and TRBJ2-1, with D possibly TRBD1 on 6 matching bases. Germline CDR1 and CDR2: SGHAT and FQNNGV. The CDR3 sequence is 12 residues long. The V end lost 5 bases, the J end lost 8 bases, and 10 bases lay between the germline ends. The CDR3 sequence: CASSLQGYEQFF. CDR3 nucleotides: TGTGCCAGCAGCCTACAGGGTTATGAGCAGTTCTTC.

This chain connects TRBV7-3 to TRBJ2-1; TRBD2 is a possible D gene (5 bases). CDR3 length: 14 residues. The germline V and J ends were trimmed by 1 base and 7 bases, with 11 bases remaining between them. CDR1 SGHTA and CDR2 FQGTGA come from the germline V gene. The CDR3 loop is CASSLSGPRNEQFF. The CDR3 bases are TGTGCCAGCAGCTTAAGCGGGCCAAGGAATGAGCAGTTCTTC. Supplemented by reference TRBV7-3 and TRBJ2-1, the full variable domain reads GAGVSQTPSNKVTEKGKYVELRCDPISGHTALYWYRQSLGQGPEFLIYFQGTGAADDSGLPNDRFFAVRPEGSVSTLKIQRTERGDSAVYLCASSLSGPRNEQFFGPGTRLTVL.

The chain is built from TRBV28 and TRBJ2-1; 7 bases map to TRBD2. The germline V gene has CDR1 MDHEN and CDR2 SYDVKM. Trimming at V came to 4 bases and at J to 4 bases, leaving 13 bases not matched to a gene. This CDR3 is built from 17 residues. In DNA form, the CDR3 reads TGTGCCAGCAGTTGGCCAGGGAGGGCGGGAGCTTACAATGAGCAGTTCTTC. As protein: CASSWPGRAGAYNEQFF.

The rearrangement links TRBV11-1 to TRBJ2-5; the D gene is possibly TRBD2 (5 bases). This CDR3 comprises 14 residues. The germline CDR1 and CDR2 sequences are SGHAT and FQDESV (reference sequence). V was cut by 1 base and J by 5 bases, with 11 bases left in between. The CDR3: CASSLVGELETQYF. DNA of the CDR3: TGTGCCAGCAGCTTAGTTGGGGAGTTGGAGACCCAGTACTTC.

This chain connects TRBV9 to TRBJ1-5; D gene unclear. Trimming removed 1 base from V and 2 bases from J, with 10 bases in between. CDR1 is SGDLS and CDR2 is YYNGEE in the germline V gene. The CDR3 extends over 15 amino acids. CDR3: CASSVSPTGNQPQHF. The CDR3, as DNA: TGTGCCAGCAGCGTAAGTCCCACGGGCAATCAGCCCCAGCATTTT.

The chain uses TRBV5-4 and TRBJ2-5; 9 bases align to TRBD2. The CDR3 has 15 residues. The trim removed 4 bases at V and 5 bases at J, leaving 9 bases unmatched. Germline assignment: CDR1 SGHNT and CDR2 YYREEE (reference sequence). The chain's CDR3 is CASSRRGGATETQYF. In DNA form, the CDR3 reads TGTGCCAGCAGCCGTCGCGGGGGGGCCACTGAGACCCAGTACTTC.

V and J are TRBV2 and TRBJ1-6, with D possibly being TRBD1 (5 bases). Per germline, CDR1 SNHLY and CDR2 FYNNEI. The CDR3 covers 15 residues. Trimming removed 5 bases from V and 3 bases from J, with 11 bases in between. Here the CDR3 reads CASSSVDSYNSPLHF. CDR3 bases: TGTGCCAGCAGTTCAGTTGACAGCTATAATTCACCCCTCCACTTT.